These T cell receptor beta chains were read from a single sample in a study of shared clonotypes between healthy human individuals. Measured with immunoSEQ multiplex PCR; TCRdb has only the in-frame clones, and not every one. Of around 200,000 clones listed, about 68% are singletons. The sample comprised memory CD4+ T cells sorted from blood. Every receptor here comes from a man aged 30 to 45 in good health. CDR3s include the opening cysteine and the closing phenylalanine or tryptophan. D genes are given only for firm matches. Only part of the rows carry a size: once, few, many, or a class if the clone is expanded.

D gene | J gene | V gene | clone size | CDR3 protein | CDR3 DNA
. | TRBJ2-7 | TRBV4-3 | few | CASSQDRMYQTYEQYF | TGCGCCAGCAGCCAAGATCGAATGTACCAAACCTACGAGCAGTACTTC
. | TRBJ2-7 | TRBV6-5 | . | CASARGAEYEQYF | TGTGCCAGCGCACGGGGGGCGGAGTACGAGCAGTACTTC
. | TRBJ2-3 | TRBV27 | once | CASSSILSSTDTQYF | TGTGCCAGCAGTAGCATACTCTCTAGCACAGATACGCAGTATTTT
. | TRBJ2-3 | TRBV9 | . | CASSRTFTDTQYF | TGTGCCAGCAGCCGGACCTTCACAGATACGCAGTATTTT
TRBD2 | TRBJ2-1 | TRBV27 | . | CASSLSGTRSEQFF | TGTGCCAGCAGTTTATCCGGGACTAGGAGTGAGCAGTTCTTC
TRBD1 | TRBJ1-5 | TRBV15 | few | CATSGGQGLGQPQHF | TGTGCCACCAGCGGGGGACAGGGGTTGGGTCAGCCCCAGCATTTT
TRBD1 | TRBJ1-2 | TRBV10-3 | . | CAISEGTAYGYTF | TGTGCCATCAGTGAGGGGACAGCTTATGGCTACACCTTC
. | TRBJ1-1 | TRBV5-6 | many | CASSLAPRGDTEAFF | TGTGCCAGCAGCTTGGCCCCCCGGGGAGACACTGAAGCTTTCTTT
TRBD2 | TRBJ2-7 | TRBV6-6 | . | CASSYSGTSVSYEQYF | TGTGCCAGCAGTTATTCCGGGACTAGCGTATCCTACGAGCAGTACTTC
TRBD1 | TRBJ1-1 | TRBV9 | . | CASSDRTGDLREAFF | TGTGCCAGCAGCGACAGGACAGGGGACCTTCGTGAAGCTTTCTTT
. | TRBJ2-3 | TRBV25-1 | once | CASSERSSTDTQYF | TGCGCCAGCAGTGAACGCTCTAGCACAGATACGCAGTATTTT
. | TRBJ2-1 | TRBV4-1 | . | CASSQVSGNEQFF | TGCGCCAGCAGCCAAGTGTCCGGTAATGAGCAGTTCTTC
. | TRBJ2-7 | TRBV5-1 | . | CASSPEGTYSKGGSYEQYF | TGCGCCAGCAGCCCGGAAGGGACATACTCCAAAGGGGGCTCCTACGAGCAGTACTTC
. | TRBJ2-1 | TRBV7-9 | . | CASSLAARSYNEQFF | TGTGCCAGCAGCTTAGCGGCGAGATCCTACAATGAGCAGTTCTTC
. | TRBJ2-7 | TRBV5-1 | . | CASSSGHTEQYF | TGCGCCAGCAGCTCGGGACATACCGAGCAGTACTTC
. | TRBJ2-7 | TRBV5-4 | . | CASSRGGTESLREQYF | TGTGCCAGCAGCCGCGGGGGGACAGAGAGTCTACGGGAGCAGTACTTC
TRBD2 | TRBJ2-3 | TRBV2 | . | CATGLAGVTDTQYF | TGTGCCACCGGACTAGCGGGGGTCACAGATACGCAGTATTTT
. | TRBJ2-1 | TRBV18 | . | CASSPRGYEQFF | TGTGCCAGCTCACCCCGTGGGTATGAGCAGTTCTTC
. | TRBJ2-2 | TRBV10-3 | . | CAISDPGGGTGFNTGELFF | TGTGCCATCAGTGACCCGGGTGGGGGCACAGGGTTTAACACCGGGGAGCTGTTTTTT
. | TRBJ2-1 | TRBV7-2 | . | CASSFSPNNEQFF | TGTGCCAGCAGCTTTTCCCCCAACAATGAGCAGTTCTTC
TRBD1 | TRBJ2-7 | TRBV6-6 | . | CASSYRDRGGLGQYF | TGTGCCAGCAGTTATCGGGACAGGGGGGGCCTCGGTCAGTACTTC
. | TRBJ2-1 | TRBV10-1 | few | CASTGSDNEQFF | TGCGCCAGCACGGGATCGGACAATGAGCAGTTCTTC